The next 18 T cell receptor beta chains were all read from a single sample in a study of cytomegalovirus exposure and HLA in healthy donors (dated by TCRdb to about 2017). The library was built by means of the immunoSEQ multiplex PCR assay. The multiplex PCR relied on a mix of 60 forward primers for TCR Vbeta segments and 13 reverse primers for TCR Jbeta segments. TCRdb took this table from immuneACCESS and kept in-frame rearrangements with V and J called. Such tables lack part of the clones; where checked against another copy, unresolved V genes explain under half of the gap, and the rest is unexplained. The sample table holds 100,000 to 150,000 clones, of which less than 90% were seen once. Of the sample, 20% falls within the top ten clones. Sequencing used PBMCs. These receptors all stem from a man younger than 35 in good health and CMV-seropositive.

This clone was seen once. CDR3 sequence: CASSFLAGAQETQYF. The CDR3 DNA reads as TGTGCCAGCAGCTTCCTAGCGGGGGCCCAAGAGACCCAGTACTTC. The chain carries TRBV7-6 and TRBJ2-5, with 10 bases that match TRBD2. The CDR3 covers 15 residues. V was clipped by 3 bases and J by 1 base; unmatched bases: 2. Germline assignment: CDR1 SGHVS and CDR2 FNYEAQ. The whole variable domain, remainder taken from reference TRBV7-6 and TRBJ2-5, is GAGVSQSPRYKVTKRGQDVALRCDPISGHVSLYWYRQALGQGPEFLTYFNYEAQQDKSGLPNDRFSAERPEGSISTLTIQRTEQRDSAMYRCASSFLAGAQETQYFGPGTRLLVL.

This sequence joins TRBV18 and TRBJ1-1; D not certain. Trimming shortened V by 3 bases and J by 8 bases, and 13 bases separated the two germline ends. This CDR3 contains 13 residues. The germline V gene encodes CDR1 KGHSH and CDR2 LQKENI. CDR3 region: CASSPKISGEAFF. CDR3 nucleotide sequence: TGTGCCAGCTCACCGAAGATATCAGGAGAAGCTTTCTTT.

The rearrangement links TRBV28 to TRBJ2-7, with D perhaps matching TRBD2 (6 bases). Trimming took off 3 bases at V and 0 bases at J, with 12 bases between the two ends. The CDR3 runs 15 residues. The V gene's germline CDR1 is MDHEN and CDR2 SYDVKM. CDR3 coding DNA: TGTGCCAGCAGTTTTCGGGGGAGAAGCTCCTACGAGCAGTACTTC. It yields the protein CASSFRGRSSYEQYF. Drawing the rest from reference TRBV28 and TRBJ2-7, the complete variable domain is DVKVTQSSRYLVKRTGEKVFLECVQDMDHENMFWYRQDPGLGLRLIYFSYDVKMKEKGDIPEGYSVSREKKERFSLILESASTNQTSMYLCASSFRGRSSYEQYFGPGTRLTVT.

The CDR3 here is CSAQRETQYF. In nucleotides, the CDR3 is TGCAGTGCTCAGCGGGAGACCCAGTACTTC. The V gene is TRBV20-1, the J gene TRBJ2-5, with D perhaps TRBD2 (5 bases). This CDR3 spans 10 amino acids. CDR1 is DFQATT and CDR2 is SNEGSKA in the germline V gene (reference sequence). V was cut by 5 bases and J by 5 bases, with 6 bases left in between.

CDR3: CASSGGGAPYNEQFF. As DNA, the CDR3 is TGTGCCAGCTCTGGAGGGGGGGCCCCATACAATGAGCAGTTCTTC. This rearrangement joins TRBV9 to TRBJ2-1; a possible D gene is TRBD2 (7 bases). The CDR3 runs 15 residues. V shed 7 bases and J shed 4 bases, with 18 bases lying between them. The germline CDR1 and CDR2 sequences are SGDLS and YYNGEE.

The CDR3 here is CASSLDARDVGTEAFF. The CDR3 DNA reads as TGTGCCAGCAGCTTGGACGCCAGGGATGTTGGCACTGAAGCTTTCTTT. V gene TRBV7-6 combines with J gene TRBJ1-1; weak D call: TRBD1 (5 bases). Germline V gene lookup returns CDR1 SGHVS and CDR2 FNYEAQ. V was pared by 3 bases and J by 4 bases, with 18 bases between. This CDR3 is 16 amino acids long.

CDR3 amino acids: CASSFRGAQQYF. The CDR3 DNA follows: TGTGCCAGCAGTTTCCGGGGAGCGCAGCAGTACTTC. V and J are TRBV27 and TRBJ2-7, with D perhaps TRBD2 (5 bases). Germline-derived CDR1 and CDR2 are MNHEY and SMNVEV (reference sequence). Trimming took off 3 bases at V and 8 bases at J, with 11 bases between the two ends. The CDR3 has 12 residues.

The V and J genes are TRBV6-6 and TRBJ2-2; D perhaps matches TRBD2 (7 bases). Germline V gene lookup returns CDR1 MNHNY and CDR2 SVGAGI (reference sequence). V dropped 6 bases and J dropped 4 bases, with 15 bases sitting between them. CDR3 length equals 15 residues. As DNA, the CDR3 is TGTGCCAGCAGCCTAGGGCGGGGGCGCACCGGGGAGCTGTTTTTT. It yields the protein CASSLGRGRTGELFF.

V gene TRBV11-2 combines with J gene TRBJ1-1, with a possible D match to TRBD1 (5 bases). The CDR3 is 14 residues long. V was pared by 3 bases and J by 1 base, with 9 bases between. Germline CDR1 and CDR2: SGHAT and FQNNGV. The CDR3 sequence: CASSLWGGNTEAFF. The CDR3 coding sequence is TGTGCCAGCAGCTTGTGGGGGGGGAACACTGAAGCTTTCTTT.

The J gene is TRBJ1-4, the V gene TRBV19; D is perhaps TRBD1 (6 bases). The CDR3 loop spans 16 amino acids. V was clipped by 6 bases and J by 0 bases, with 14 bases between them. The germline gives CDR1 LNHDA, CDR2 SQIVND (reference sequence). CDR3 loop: CASRRQVLATNEKLFF. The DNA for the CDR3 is TGTGCCAGTAGGAGACAGGTTCTTGCAACTAATGAAAAACTGTTTTTT.

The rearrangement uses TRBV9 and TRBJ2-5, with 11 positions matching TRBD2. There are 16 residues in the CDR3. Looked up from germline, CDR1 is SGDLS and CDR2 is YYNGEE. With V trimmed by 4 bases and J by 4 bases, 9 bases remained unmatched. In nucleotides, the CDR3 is TGTGCCAGCAGCATACTAGCGGGGGCTCCGGGAGAGACCCAGTACTTC. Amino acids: CASSILAGAPGETQYF.

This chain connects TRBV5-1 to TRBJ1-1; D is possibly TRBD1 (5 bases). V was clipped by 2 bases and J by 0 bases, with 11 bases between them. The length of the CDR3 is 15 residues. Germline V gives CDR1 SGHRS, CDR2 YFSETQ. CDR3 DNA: TGCGCCAGCAGCTTTCTTAGGGGTCTGAACACTGAAGCTTTCTTT. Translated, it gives CASSFLRGLNTEAFF.

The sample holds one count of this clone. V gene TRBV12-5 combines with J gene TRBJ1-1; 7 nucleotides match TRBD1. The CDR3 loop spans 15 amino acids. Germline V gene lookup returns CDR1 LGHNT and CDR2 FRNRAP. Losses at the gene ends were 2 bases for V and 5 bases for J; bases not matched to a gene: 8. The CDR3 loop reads CASGLRQGVYTEAFF. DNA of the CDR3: TGTGCTAGTGGTTTGCGACAGGGCGTTTATACTGAAGCTTTCTTT.

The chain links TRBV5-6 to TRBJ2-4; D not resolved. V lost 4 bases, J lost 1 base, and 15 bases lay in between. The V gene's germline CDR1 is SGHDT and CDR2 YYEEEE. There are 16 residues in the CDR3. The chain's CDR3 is CASSPYRAAAKNIQYF. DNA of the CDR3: TGTGCCAGCAGCCCCTACCGCGCGGCGGCCAAAAACATTCAGTACTTC.

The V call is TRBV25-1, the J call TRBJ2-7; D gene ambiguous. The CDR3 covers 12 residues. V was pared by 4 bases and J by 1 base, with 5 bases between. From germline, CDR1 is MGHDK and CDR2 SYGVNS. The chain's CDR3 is CASSGDSYEQYF. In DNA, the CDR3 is TGTGCCAGCAGTGGAGATTCCTACGAGCAGTACTTC.

The CDR3 sequence: CASSLRSGDPYEQYF. The CDR3 DNA reads as TGTGCCAGCAGCTTAAGGAGCGGGGACCCCTACGAGCAGTACTTC. V gene TRBV7-9 combines with J gene TRBJ2-7; 7 bases fit TRBD2. The CDR3 is made up of 15 amino acids. Germline CDR1 reads SEHNR; CDR2 reads FQNEAQ (reference sequence). V shed 2 bases, J shed 2 bases, and the junction held 6 bases outside the gene matches.

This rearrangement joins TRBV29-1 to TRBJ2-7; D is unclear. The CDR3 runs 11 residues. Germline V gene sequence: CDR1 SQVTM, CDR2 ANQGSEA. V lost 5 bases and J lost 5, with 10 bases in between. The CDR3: CSVLRSNEQYF. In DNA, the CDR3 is TGCAGCGTTCTCAGGTCCAACGAGCAGTACTTC.

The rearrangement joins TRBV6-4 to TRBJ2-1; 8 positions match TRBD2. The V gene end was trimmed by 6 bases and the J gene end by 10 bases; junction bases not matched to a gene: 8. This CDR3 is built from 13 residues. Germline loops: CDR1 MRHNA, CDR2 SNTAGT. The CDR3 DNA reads TGTGCCAGCAGGAATAGCGGGGCGGACGAGCAGTTCTTC. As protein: CASRNSGADEQFF.